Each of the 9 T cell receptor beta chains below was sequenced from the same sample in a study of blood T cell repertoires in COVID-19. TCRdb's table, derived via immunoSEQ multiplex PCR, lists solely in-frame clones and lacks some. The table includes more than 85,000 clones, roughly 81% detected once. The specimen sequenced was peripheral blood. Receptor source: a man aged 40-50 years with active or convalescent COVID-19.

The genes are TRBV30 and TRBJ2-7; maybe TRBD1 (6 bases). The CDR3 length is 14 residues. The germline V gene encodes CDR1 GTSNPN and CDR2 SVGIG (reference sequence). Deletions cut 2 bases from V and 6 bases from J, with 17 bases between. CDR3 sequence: CAWSTGSFGAEQYF. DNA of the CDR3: TGTGCCTGGAGTACAGGGTCGTTCGGCGCCGAGCAGTACTTC.

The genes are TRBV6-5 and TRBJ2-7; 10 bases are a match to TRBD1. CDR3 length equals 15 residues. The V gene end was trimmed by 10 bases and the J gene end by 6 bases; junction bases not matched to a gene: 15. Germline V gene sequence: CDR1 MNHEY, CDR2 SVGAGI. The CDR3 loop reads CATSSRTGGSLEQYF. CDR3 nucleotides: TGTGCCACCAGCTCACGGACAGGGGGATCCCTCGAGCAGTACTTC.

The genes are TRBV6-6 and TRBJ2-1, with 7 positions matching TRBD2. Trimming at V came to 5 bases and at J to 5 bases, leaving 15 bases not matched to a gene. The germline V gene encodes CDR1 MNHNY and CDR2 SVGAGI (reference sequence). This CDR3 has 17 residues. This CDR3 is CASSPLSSAGPHNEQFF. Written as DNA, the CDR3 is TGTGCCAGCAGTCCGTTAAGTTCAGCGGGGCCCCACAATGAGCAGTTCTTC.

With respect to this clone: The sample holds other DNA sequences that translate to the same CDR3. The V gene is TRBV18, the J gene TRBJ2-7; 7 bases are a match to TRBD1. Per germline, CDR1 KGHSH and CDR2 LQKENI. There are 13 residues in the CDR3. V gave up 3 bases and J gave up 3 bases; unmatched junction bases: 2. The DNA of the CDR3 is TGTGCCAGCTCACCCGGACAGGTCTACGAGCAGTACTTC. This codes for CASSPGQVYEQYF.

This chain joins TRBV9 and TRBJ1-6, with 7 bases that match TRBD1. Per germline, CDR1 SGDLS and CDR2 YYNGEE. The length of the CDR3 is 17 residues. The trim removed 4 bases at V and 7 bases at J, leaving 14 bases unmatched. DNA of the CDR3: TGTGCCAGCAGCCCCCGACAGGGAAGAGCTGGGAATTCACCCCTCCACTTT. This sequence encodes CASSPRQGRAGNSPLHF.

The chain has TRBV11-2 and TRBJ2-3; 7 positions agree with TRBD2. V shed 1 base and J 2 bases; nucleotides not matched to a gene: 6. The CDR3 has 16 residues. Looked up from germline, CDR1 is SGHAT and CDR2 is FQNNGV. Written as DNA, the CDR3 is TGTGCCAGCAGCTTAGGGGCGGGGGTAAACACAGATACGCAGTATTTT. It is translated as CASSLGAGVNTDTQYF.

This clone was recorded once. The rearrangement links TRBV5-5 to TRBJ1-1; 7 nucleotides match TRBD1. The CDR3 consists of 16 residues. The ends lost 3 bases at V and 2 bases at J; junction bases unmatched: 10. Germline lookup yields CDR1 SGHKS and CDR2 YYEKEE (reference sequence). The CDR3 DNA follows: TGTGCCAGCAGCTCGAACAAAGGGACAGTCAACACTGAAGCTTTCTTT. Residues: CASSSNKGTVNTEAFF.

The CDR3 loop reads CATSGRDSHTGELFF. The DNA for the CDR3 is TGTGCCACCAGTGGCCGGGACAGTCACACCGGGGAGCTGTTTTTT. The chain combines TRBV24-1 with TRBJ2-2; TRBD1 agrees at 7 bases. J lost 3 bases, V lost 5 bases, and 5 bases had no gene match. Germline values: CDR1 KGHDR, CDR2 SFDVKD. This CDR3 contains 15 residues.

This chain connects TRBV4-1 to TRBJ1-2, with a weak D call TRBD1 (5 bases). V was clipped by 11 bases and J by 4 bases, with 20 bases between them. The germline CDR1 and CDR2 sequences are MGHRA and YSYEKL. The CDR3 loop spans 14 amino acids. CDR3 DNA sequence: TGCGCCGCCGGAGTAGGGGAGGGATCCTATGGCTACACCTTC. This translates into CAAGVGEGSYGYTF.